The present entry profiles one T cell receptor (beta chain) with its context. What it binds is unknown. The data are from a study of regulatory T cells in long-lasting Graves disease. To make TCR beta libraries, researchers used iRepertoire HTBI primers and Arm-PCR of CDR3 regions. TCRdb reanalysed the multiplex PCR reads using MiXCR and keeps one entry per CDR3 protein. The table records roughly 500,000 distinct CDR3 sequences, less than 15% of them present only once. CDR1 SGHTS and CDR2 YDEGEE come from the germline V gene. The V segment lost 2 bases and the J segment 5 bases; nucleotides outside the gene matches: 5. The CDR3 runs 15 residues. Time point here: newly diagnosed GD, antithyroid drugs for less than 3 months. Making the TCR library involved RNA that had been extracted from PBMCs. Study-level points and caveats: A limited number of samples was an acknowledged limitation.

The same data also contributed to another study, on T cells in Graves' hyperthyroidism and ophthalmopathy.

This receptor was taken from a young man with Graves disease. The sample consisted of peripheral blood mononuclear cells (PBMCs), taken at new diagnosis, from a patient treated with antithyroid drugs. The rearrangement joins TRBV5-8 to TRBJ1-5; 9 bases are shared with TRBD1. In DNA, the CDR3 is TGTGCCAGCAGCTTCGACAGGGGGGACTATCAGCCCCAGCATTTT. As protein: CASSFDRGDYQPQHF.